This paragraph reports one T cell receptor (beta chain). The antigen is undetermined. The data stem from a study of shared clonotypes between healthy human individuals. Study-level background: Donors had three CD4 naive, three CD4 memory, two CD8 naive and one CD8 memory plate apiece.

The CDR3 extends over 15 amino acids. Deletions cut 0 bases from V and 9 bases from J, with 15 bases between. Germline CDR1 reads ENHRY; CDR2 reads SYGVKD. The study's findings and limits: Relative to their counterparts shared across all four donors, non-shared clonotypes exhibited diminished generation probabilities. Depth was large, yet rarefaction showed that sorted-subset sequencing was incomplete.

On sorted subsets, replicate PCRs used 150 to 250 ng DNA, or 25,000 to 35,000 T cell genomes. Some clones are missing from TCRdb's copy, which holds only in-frame ones; the method was immunoSEQ multiplex PCR. The top ten clones hold roughly 0.13% of a sample with 2 million to 2.5 million clones, approximately 96% of them seen once. The specimen sequenced was naive CD4+ T cells sorted from blood. Subset indicated: CD45RA+ positively selected. The origin of this receptor is a man aged 18 to 29 in good health. The chain has TRBV10-3 and TRBJ2-1; perhaps TRBD1 as D (7 bases). The chain's CDR3 is CAISESARGRSEQFF. DNA of the CDR3: TGTGCCATCAGTGAGTCTGCCAGGGGGAGGAGTGAGCAGTTCTTC.